This passage covers 16 T cell receptor beta chains from one sample sequenced in a study of Graves' ophthalmopathy and Graves' hyperthyroidism. RNA transcripts were the template, and TCR beta CDR3 regions were amplified from them. Second-round multiplex PCR came after a first-round RT-PCR that employed HTBI primers. TCRdb analysed the multiplex PCR reads with MiXCR anew, one entry per CDR3 protein. Of almost 400,000 distinct CDR3 sequences in the sample, 18% are singletons; the top ten hold 1.6%. Sequencing was done on a sample of peripheral blood. The receptor source for this set is a woman under 30 with Graves' ophthalmopathy.

This clonotype appeared many times. This sequence joins TRBV27 and TRBJ2-7; the D call may be TRBD1 or TRBD2 (5 bases each). Trimming removed 4 bases at V and 5 bases at J, with 18 bases between. Germline loops: CDR1 MNHEY, CDR2 SMNVEV (reference sequence). This CDR3 comprises 15 residues. CDR3: CASSSQGRLADEQYF. CDR3 coding DNA: TGTGCCAGCAGTTCCCAGGGACGCCTCGCGGACGAGCAGTACTTC.

This clonotype has at least ten counts. The V gene is TRBV7-2, the J gene TRBJ1-1; a possible D gene is TRBD1 (5 bases). Germline V lookup: CDR1 SGHTA, CDR2 FQGNSA. V lost 2 bases to trimming and J lost 2 bases, with 18 bases between them. The CDR3 runs to 17 residues. The CDR3 DNA reads as TGTGCCAGCAGCTTACCGTGGGTGTTCACAGGTAACACTGAAGCTTTCTTT. Translating it yields CASSLPWVFTGNTEAFF.

This clonotype was counted ten times or more. The rearrangement joins TRBV28 to TRBJ1-1; the D is unclear. This CDR3 comprises 16 residues. Trimming stripped 4 bases from V and 2 bases from J, with 17 bases between. Germline V gives CDR1 MDHEN, CDR2 SYDVKM. The CDR3 spells CASSSPSPPPNTEAFF. CDR3 coding DNA: TGTGCCAGCAGTTCGCCTTCCCCTCCCCCCAACACTGAAGCTTTCTTT.

This clonotype was seen just once. The chain carries TRBV30 and TRBJ2-4, with D possibly TRBD1 on 6 matching bases. Trimming removed 4 bases from V and 2 bases from J, with 9 bases in between. Germline V CDR1 and CDR2: GTSNPN, SVGIG (reference sequence). The CDR3 contains 13 residues. CDR3 protein: CAWTQGSKNIQYF. CDR3 DNA: TGTGCCTGGACCCAGGGGTCCAAAAACATTCAGTACTTC. Combining the CDR3 with reference TRBV30 and TRBJ2-4 gives the whole variable domain SQTIHQWPATLVQPVGSPLSLECTVEGTSNPNLYWYRQAAGRGLQLLFYSVGIGQISSEVPQNLSASRPQDRQFILSSKKLLLSDSGFYLCAWTQGSKNIQYFGAGTRLSVL.

Many counts were recorded for this clonotype. CDR3 in DNA: TGCGCCAGCAGCCAAGTCCCGGGCGGGAGGGCCGTAGAGCAGTACTTC. Translated, it gives CASSQVPGGRAVEQYF. The gene calls are TRBV4-1 and TRBJ2-7; 9 bases align to TRBD2. The CDR3 length is 16 residues. J lost 7 bases, V lost 1 base, and 11 bases had no gene match. Germline V lookup: CDR1 MGHRA, CDR2 YSYEKL.

This clonotype was found many times. This chain joins TRBV18 and TRBJ2-7; 9 bases are a match to TRBD1. Germline V gene sequence: CDR1 KGHSH, CDR2 LQKENI. J lost 2 bases, V lost 2 bases, and 4 bases had no gene match. This CDR3 comprises 15 residues. The CDR3, as DNA: TGTGCCAGCTCACCAACGACAGGGGGGGCCTACGAGCAGTACTTC. Translating it yields CASSPTTGGAYEQYF.

This clonotype was picked up one time. The chain is built from TRBV9 and TRBJ2-5; tentatively, D is TRBD1 (6 bases). There are 15 residues in the CDR3. Trimming pared 0 bases from V and 5 bases from J, leaving 14 bases between. CDR1 and CDR2 (germline): SGDLS, YYNGEE. CDR3 in amino acids: CASSVDTGIAETQYF. The CDR3 region has the DNA TGTGCCAGCAGCGTAGACACAGGGATTGCGGAGACCCAGTACTTC. The entire variable domain, with the rest obtained from reference TRBV9 and TRBJ2-5, is as follows: DSGVTQTPKHLITATGQRVTLRCSPRSGDLSVYWYQQSLDQGLQFLIQYYNGEERAKGNILERFSAQQFPDLHSELNLSSLELGDSALYFCASSVDTGIAETQYFGPGTRLLVL.

This clonotype was counted ten times or more. This chain uses TRBV19 with TRBJ1-1; no definite D call. The CDR3 consists of 15 residues. The germline V gene encodes CDR1 LNHDA and CDR2 SQIVND (reference sequence). Trimming removed 0 bases from V and 6 bases from J, with 14 bases in between. Here the CDR3 reads CASSIDGRAGAEAFF. The CDR3 region has the DNA TGTGCCAGTAGTATAGATGGGCGCGCAGGAGCTGAAGCTTTCTTT.

This clonotype was seen at least ten times. V and J are TRBV19 and TRBJ1-6; 8 nucleotides align to TRBD1. This CDR3 spans 15 amino acids. V shed 2 bases and J 7 bases; nucleotides not matched to a gene: 4. Looked up from germline, CDR1 is LNHDA and CDR2 is SQIVND (reference sequence). In DNA, the CDR3 is TGTGCCAGTAGTATAACCAGGGGGCGAAATTCACCCCTCCACTTT. This sequence encodes CASSITRGRNSPLHF.

This clonotype was counted at least ten times. The chain couples TRBV5-1 to TRBJ2-5; 7 bases line up with TRBD1. The J segment lost 5 bases and the V segment lost 0 bases, leaving 4 bases of the junction unmatched. Germline V gives CDR1 SGHRS, CDR2 YFSETQ. The CDR3 sequence is 14 residues long. The CDR3 protein is CASSLETGTETQYF. The DNA of the CDR3 is TGCGCCAGCAGCTTGGAGACAGGGACGGAGACCCAGTACTTC.

The table lists this clonotype with a few counts. V gene TRBV5-1 combines with J gene TRBJ2-7; D may match TRBD1 or TRBD2 (5 bases each). Per the germline V gene, CDR1 is SGHRS and CDR2 is YFSETQ. Between the trimmed V and J ends, which lost 3 bases and 2 bases, there was a span of 15 bases. The CDR3 has 15 amino acids. The CDR3 nucleotides read TGCGCCAGCAGCTGGAGCCGGGACGGAGCCTACGAGCAGTACTTC. Translating it yields CASSWSRDGAYEQYF.

This clonotype has ten or more counts. V usage is TRBV7-2 and J usage is TRBJ1-6; tentatively, D is TRBD1 (6 bases). The CDR3 totals 14 residues. Trimming took off 5 bases at V and 10 bases at J, with 15 bases between the two ends. The germline V gene has CDR1 SGHTA and CDR2 FQGNSA. CDR3 in amino acids: CASSLQGQQSPLHF. The CDR3, as DNA: TGTGCCAGCAGCCTACAGGGTCAGCAGTCACCCCTCCACTTT.

This clonotype was seen ten or more times. V gene TRBV29-1 combines with J gene TRBJ2-7, with a weak D call TRBD1 (6 bases). The CDR3 runs to 12 residues. The germline V gene encodes CDR1 SQVTM and CDR2 ANQGSEA. Trimming stripped 6 bases from V and 0 bases from J, with 9 bases between. The CDR3 spells CSVRGYSYEQYF. In nucleotides, the CDR3 is TGCAGCGTCAGGGGTTACTCCTACGAGCAGTACTTC.

This clonotype was observed at least ten times. The chain recombines TRBV12-3 or TRBV12-4 with TRBJ2-5, with D possibly matching TRBD1 (6 bases). This CDR3 is 14 amino acids long. Trimming removed 6 bases at V and 5 bases at J, with 16 bases between. Here the CDR3 reads CASSYPGQGETQYF. In DNA form, the CDR3 reads TGTGCCAGCAGCTACCCTGGCCAGGGGGAGACCCAGTACTTC.

The sample holds many counts of this clonotype. The rearrangement joins TRBV5-1 to TRBJ1-1, with 7 bases fitting TRBD1. The CDR3 is made up of 17 amino acids. The germline V gene encodes CDR1 SGHRS and CDR2 YFSETQ. J gave up 1 base and V 0 bases, and 9 bases lay outside the gene matches. CDR3 DNA sequence: TGCGCCAGCAGCTTGGATGGACCGGGACAGCCGAACACTGAAGCTTTCTTT. It codes for CASSLDGPGQPNTEAFF.

Ten or more counts support this clonotype. One end of the junction does not line up with germline, which may come from a read error. V and J are TRBV28 and TRBJ1-1, with a tentative D call TRBD1 (6 bases). The CDR3 is 15 residues long. Germline V gene sequence: CDR1 MDHEN, CDR2 SYDVKM. The CDR3 coding sequence is TGTGCCAGCATCTTGCGGGGGGCATTGAAGACTGAAGCTTTCTTT. The encoded protein is CASILRGALKTEAFF.